Sequencing of this T cell receptor (beta chain) was carried out in a study of CD8 T cells in ankylosing spondylitis. The study, taken as a whole, reports: With a CD8+ phenotype, disease-linked clones were relatively rare in peripheral blood. Characteristic of ankylosing spondylitis blood, it appeared, was a TCR beta motif comprising several highly homologous variants.

The ends lost 7 bases at V and 2 bases at J; junction bases unmatched: 4. This CDR3 is built from 13 residues. Germline V CDR1 and CDR2: SGHRS, YFSETQ. A few counts support this clonotype. Its antigen is unknown. Quantitative 5'-RACE with molecular barcodes generated TCR beta libraries. TCRdb fed the 5' RACE reads into MiXCR, producing one record per CDR3 protein. Among roughly 68,000 distinct CDR3 sequences, approximately 6% were seen once, and the ten largest hold approximately 5%. Sequencing used synovial fluid, either unsorted or a sorted T cell fraction (not recorded which). The clonotype comes from a male donor with ankylosing spondylitis. The genes are TRBV5-1 and TRBJ2-5; 8 bases agree with TRBD2. The CDR3 bases are TGCGCCAGCTCCTCGGGGGGGCAAGAGACCCAGTACTTC. Protein product: CASSSGGQETQYF.